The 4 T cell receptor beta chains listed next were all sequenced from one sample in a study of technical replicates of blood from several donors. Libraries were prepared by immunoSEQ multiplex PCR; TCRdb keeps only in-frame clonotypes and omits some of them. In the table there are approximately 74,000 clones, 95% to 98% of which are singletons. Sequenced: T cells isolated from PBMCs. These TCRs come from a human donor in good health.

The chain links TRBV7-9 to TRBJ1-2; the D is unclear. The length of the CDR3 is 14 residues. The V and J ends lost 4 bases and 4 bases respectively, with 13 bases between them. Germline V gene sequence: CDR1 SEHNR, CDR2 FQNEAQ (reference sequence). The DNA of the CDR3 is TGTGCCAGCAGCTCCGTAGGGAGGGTCTATGGCTACACCTTC. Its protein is CASSSVGRVYGYTF.

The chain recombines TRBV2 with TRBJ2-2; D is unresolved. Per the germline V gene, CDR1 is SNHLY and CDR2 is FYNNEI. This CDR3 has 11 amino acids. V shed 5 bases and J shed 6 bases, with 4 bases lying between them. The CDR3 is CASSLAGELFF. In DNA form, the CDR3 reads TGTGCCAGCAGTCTCGCCGGGGAGCTGTTTTTT. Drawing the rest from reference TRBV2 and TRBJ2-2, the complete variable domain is EPEVTQTPSHQVTQMGQEVILRCVPISNHLYFYWYRQILGQKVEFLVSFYNNEISEKSEIFDDQFSVERPDGSNFTLKIRSTKLEDSAMYFCASSLAGELFFGEGSRLTVL.

DNA for the CDR3: TGCGCCAGCAGCTTGTCAGGGGGGCCGGCGGTCCACGAGCAGTACTTC. Its protein product is CASSLSGGPAVHEQYF. The chain has TRBV5-1 and TRBJ2-7; possibly TRBD1 for D (7 bases). Trimming stripped 1 base from V and 5 bases from J, with 19 bases between. Germline CDR1 is SGHRS and CDR2 is YFSETQ. The CDR3 covers 16 residues.

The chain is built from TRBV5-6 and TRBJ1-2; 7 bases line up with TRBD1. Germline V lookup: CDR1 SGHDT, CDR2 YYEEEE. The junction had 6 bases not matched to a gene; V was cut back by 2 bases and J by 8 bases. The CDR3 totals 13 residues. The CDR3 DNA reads TGTGCCAGCAGCTTTCGTCAGGGGGACGGCTACACCTTC. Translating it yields CASSFRQGDGYTF.